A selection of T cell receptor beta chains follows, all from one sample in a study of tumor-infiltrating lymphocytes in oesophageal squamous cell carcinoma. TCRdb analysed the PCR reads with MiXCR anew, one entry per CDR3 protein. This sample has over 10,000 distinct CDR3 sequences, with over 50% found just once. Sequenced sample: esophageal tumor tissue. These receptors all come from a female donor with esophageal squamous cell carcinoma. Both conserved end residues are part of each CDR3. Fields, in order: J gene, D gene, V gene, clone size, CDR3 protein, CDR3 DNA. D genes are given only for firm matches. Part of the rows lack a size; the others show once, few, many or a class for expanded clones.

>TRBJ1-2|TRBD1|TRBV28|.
CASSTGVANYGYTF
TGTGCCAGCAGTACAGGGGTAGCTAACTATGGCTACACCTTC
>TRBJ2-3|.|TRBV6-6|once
CASSDYWTITDTQYF
TGTGCCAGCAGTGATTATTGGACAATCACAGATACGCAGTATTTT
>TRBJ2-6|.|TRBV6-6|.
CASSYDSSGANVLTF
TGTGCCAGCAGTTACGACAGCTCTGGGGCCAACGTCCTGACTTTC
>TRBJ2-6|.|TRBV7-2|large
CASSRNSGANVLTF
TGTGCCAGCAGCCGAAACTCTGGGGCCAACGTCCTGACTTTC
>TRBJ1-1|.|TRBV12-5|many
CASGLNTEAFF
TGTGCTAGTGGTTTGAACACTGAAGCTTTCTTT
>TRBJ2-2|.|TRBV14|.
CASSPRWTASNTGELFF
TGTGCCAGCAGCCCCCGCTGGACAGCTTCGAACACCGGGGAGCTGTTTTTT
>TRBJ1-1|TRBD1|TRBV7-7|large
CAVQGAAKDTEAFF
TGTGCTGTACAGGGGGCAGCGAAGGACACTGAAGCTTTCTTT
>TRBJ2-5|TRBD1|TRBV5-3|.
CASSPGTGGVETQYF
TGTGCCAGCAGTCCCGGGACAGGGGGCGTGGAGACCCAGTACTTC
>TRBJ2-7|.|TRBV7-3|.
CASSLNTYNEQYF
TGTGCCAGCAGCTTAAACACCTACAATGAGCAGTACTTC
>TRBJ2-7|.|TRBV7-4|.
CASSLGGSEQYF
TGTGCCAGCAGCTTAGGCGGAAGCGAGCAGTACTTC
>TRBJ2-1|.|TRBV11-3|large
CASSLGTMAYNEQFF
TGTGCCAGCAGCTTAGGGACTATGGCCTACAATGAGCAGTTCTTC
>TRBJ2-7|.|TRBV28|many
CASRTSSVYEQYF
TGTGCCAGCAGGACTAGTTCCGTCTACGAGCAGTACTTC
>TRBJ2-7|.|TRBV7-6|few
CASSLLGKQYF
TGTGCCAGCAGCCTCCTTGGTAAGCAGTACTTC
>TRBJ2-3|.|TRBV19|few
CASRGKGTDTQYF
TGTGCCAGTCGGGGAAAGGGCACAGATACGCAGTATTTT
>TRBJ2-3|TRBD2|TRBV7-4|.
CASSLPRTSGSSDTQYF
TGTGCCAGCAGCCTACCGAGGACTAGCGGGAGTTCAGATACGCAGTATTTT
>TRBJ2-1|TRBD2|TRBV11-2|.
CASSPTSGRGNEQFF
TGTGCCAGCAGCCCTACTAGCGGGAGGGGGAATGAGCAGTTCTTC
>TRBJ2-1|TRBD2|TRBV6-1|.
CASSEGLANYNEQFF
TGTGCCAGCAGTGAGGGACTAGCGAACTACAATGAGCAGTTCTTC
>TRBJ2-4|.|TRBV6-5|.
CASSYGSSKNIQYF
TGTGCCAGCAGTTACGGCAGTTCCAAAAACATTCAGTACTTC
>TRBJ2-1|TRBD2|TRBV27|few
CASSLKGLVYNEQFF
TGTGCCAGCAGTTTAAAGGGACTAGTCTACAATGAGCAGTTCTTC
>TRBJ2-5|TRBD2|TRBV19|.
CASSIKTSGGIQETQYF
TGTGCCAGTAGTATCAAGACTAGCGGGGGGATCCAAGAGACCCAGTACTTC
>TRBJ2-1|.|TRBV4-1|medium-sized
CASSQQRGDNEQFF
TGCGCCAGCAGCCAACAACGGGGCGACAATGAGCAGTTCTTC
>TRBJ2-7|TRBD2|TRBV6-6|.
CASSYFVLAGSYEQYF
TGTGCCAGCAGTTACTTCGTGCTAGCGGGTTCCTACGAGCAGTACTTC
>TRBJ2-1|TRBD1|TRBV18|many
CASSRPPGTGSNEQFF
TGTGCCAGCTCCCGACCACCCGGGACAGGGTCCAATGAGCAGTTCTTC
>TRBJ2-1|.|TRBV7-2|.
CASGTRGTYNEQFF
TGTGCCAGCGGAACAAGGGGCACTTACAATGAGCAGTTCTTC
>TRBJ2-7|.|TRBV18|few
CASSPGRGDEQYF
TGTGCCAGCTCACCAGGGAGAGGGGATGAGCAGTACTTC
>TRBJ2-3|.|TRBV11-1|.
CASSLEAGITDTQYF
TGTGCCAGCAGCTTAGAAGCCGGGATCACAGATACGCAGTATTTT
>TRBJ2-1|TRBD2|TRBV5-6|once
CASSSMTSRYNEQFF
TGTGCCAGCAGCTCGATGACTAGCAGATACAATGAGCAGTTCTTC
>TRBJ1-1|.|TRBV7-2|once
CASSLGSLTEAFF
TGTGCCAGCAGCTTAGGGTCTCTCACTGAAGCTTTCTTT
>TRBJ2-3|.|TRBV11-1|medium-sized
CASSFPSTDTQYF
TGTGCCAGCAGCTTTCCTTCTACGGATACGCAGTATTTT
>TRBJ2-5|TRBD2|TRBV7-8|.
CASAPEGLAANTGELYF
TGTGCCAGCGCCCCGGAGGGCCTAGCGGCGAACACCGGGGAGCTGTATTTT
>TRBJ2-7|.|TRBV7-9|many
CASSPLNLGVHEQYF
TGTGCCAGCAGCCCGTTAAACCTAGGGGTCCACGAGCAGTACTTC
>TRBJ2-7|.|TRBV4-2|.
CASSQAYRSSGYEQYF
TGTGCCAGCAGCCAAGCCTATCGCTCCTCAGGCTATGAGCAGTACTTC
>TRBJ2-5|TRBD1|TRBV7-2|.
CASSLAGTGEETQYF
TGTGCCAGCAGCTTAGCCGGGACAGGGGAGGAGACCCAGTACTTC
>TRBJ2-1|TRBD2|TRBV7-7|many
CASSPTSGGYNEQFF
TGTGCTAGCAGCCCGACTAGCGGGGGTTACAATGAGCAGTTCTTC
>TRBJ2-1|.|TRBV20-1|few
CSANLGESSYNEQFF
TGCAGTGCTAATCTAGGCGAGAGCTCCTACAATGAGCAGTTCTTC
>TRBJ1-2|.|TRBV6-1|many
CASSPGLSGYTF
TGTGCCAGCAGTCCAGGGCTGAGTGGCTACACCTTC
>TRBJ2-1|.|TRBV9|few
CASSVEVGSYEQFF
TGTGCCAGCAGCGTAGAGGTGGGGTCCTACGAGCAGTTCTTC
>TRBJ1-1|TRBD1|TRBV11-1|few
CASSPEGTGSDAFF
TGTGCCAGCAGCCCTGAAGGGACAGGGTCCGACGCTTTCTTT
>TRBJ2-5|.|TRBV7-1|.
CASSWGRGGLQETQYF
TGTGCCAGCAGCTGGGGGCGTGGGGGGCTACAGGAGACCCAGTACTTC
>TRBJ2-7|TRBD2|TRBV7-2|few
CASSLLAGGGEQYF
TGTGCCAGCAGCCTACTAGCGGGAGGCGGCGAGCAGTACTTC
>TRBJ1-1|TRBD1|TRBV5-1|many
CASSLARGRTEAFF
TGCGCCAGCAGCTTGGCCAGGGGGCGCACTGAAGCTTTCTTT
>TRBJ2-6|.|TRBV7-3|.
CASSLVPYSGANVLTF
TGTGCCAGCAGCTTGGTTCCTTACTCTGGGGCCAACGTCCTGACTTTC